This is a list of T cell receptor beta chains from one sample in a study of OX40 agonist ivuxolimab in advanced cancers. The assay was immunoSEQ multiplex PCR, and TCRdb's table has in-frame clones only and misses some. The sample lists over 100,000 clones, about 92% occurring once. The material was CD4+ or CD8+ T cells sorted from blood, obtained in a trial of the OX40 agonist ivuxolimab. Every receptor here comes from an adult with an advanced solid tumor such as melanoma, head and neck, liver or kidney cancer. The CDR3 runs from the conserved cysteine through the conserved F or W. D genes are given only for firm matches. Only some rows state a clone size, as once, few, many or a class for expanded clones.

v_gene,d_gene,abundance,j_gene,CDR3aa,CDR3nt
TRBV5-1,-,-,TRBJ2-2,CASSFEQGGAGELFF,TGCGCCAGCAGCTTTGAACAGGGAGGGGCCGGGGAGCTGTTTTTT
TRBV5-1,-,-,TRBJ2-1,CASSEQVDYNEQFF,TGCGCCAGCAGTGAACAGGTCGACTACAATGAGCAGTTCTTC
TRBV7-8,TRBD1,-,TRBJ2-7,CASSLAGQGTPYEQYF,TGTGCCAGCAGCTTGGCGGGACAGGGGACCCCATACGAGCAGTACTTC
TRBV4-2,-,-,TRBJ2-7,CASSQGTGGHSYEQYF,TGTGCCAGCAGCCAAGGGACGGGGGGCCACTCCTACGAGCAGTACTTC
TRBV10-2,TRBD2,-,TRBJ2-7,CASSGGRGSYEQYF,TGCGCCAGCAGTGGCGGGAGAGGCTCCTACGAGCAGTACTTC
TRBV18,TRBD2,-,TRBJ2-1,CASSTGSGRYNEQFF,TGTGCCAGCTCCACCGGTAGCGGGAGGTACAATGAGCAGTTCTTC
TRBV5-1,-,-,TRBJ2-5,CASSTRTQQETQYF,TGCGCCAGCTCAACTAGGACCCAACAAGAGACCCAGTACTTC
TRBV18,-,-,TRBJ1-1,CASSRSVSRVNTEAFF,TGTGCCAGCTCACGTTCAGTAAGCCGGGTGAACACTGAAGCTTTCTTT
TRBV28,-,once,TRBJ1-3,CASSLKGNTIYF,TGTGCCAGCAGTTTAAAGGGAAACACCATATATTTT
TRBV2,TRBD2,-,TRBJ2-3,CASSRLAGEDTQYF,TGTGCCAGCAGCCGACTAGCGGGAGAAGATACGCAGTATTTT
TRBV15,TRBD2,-,TRBJ2-7,CATSRDKGGTSLAYEQYF,TGTGCCACCAGCAGAGATAAGGGCGGGACTAGCCTTGCCTACGAGCAGTACTTC
TRBV6-5,-,-,TRBJ1-4,CASSYMTGIVEKLFF,TGTGCCAGCAGTTACATGACGGGGATTGTGGAAAAACTGTTTTTT
TRBV19,-,-,TRBJ1-4,CASKYGSGNEKLFF,TGTGCCAGTAAATACGGGTCGGGTAATGAAAAACTGTTTTTT
TRBV7-8,TRBD1,-,TRBJ1-2,CASSFRTGGSGGYTF,TGTGCCAGCAGCTTTAGGACAGGGGGTTCTGGAGGCTACACCTTC
TRBV10-3,-,-,TRBJ1-1,CAISLQGPNTEAFF,TGTGCCATCAGCCTACAGGGCCCGAACACTGAAGCTTTCTTT
TRBV15,-,-,TRBJ2-7,CATSRDPGYEQYF,TGTGCCACCAGCAGAGATCCAGGGTACGAGCAGTACTTC
TRBV5-1,-,-,TRBJ1-2,CASSLVAGADYGYTF,TGCGCCAGCAGCTTGGTAGCGGGGGCGGACTATGGCTACACCTTC
TRBV28,TRBD2,-,TRBJ2-7,CASSLWPSGRGAYEQYF,TGTGCCAGCAGTTTATGGCCTAGCGGGAGGGGAGCCTACGAGCAGTACTTC
TRBV18,TRBD1,-,TRBJ2-3,CASSPPGQGANTDTQYF,TGTGCCAGCTCACCACCGGGACAGGGGGCAAACACAGATACGCAGTATTTT
TRBV5-1,-,-,TRBJ2-1,CASSLATGHNEQFF,TGCGCCAGCAGCTTGGCCACAGGCCACAATGAGCAGTTCTTC
TRBV29-1,-,-,TRBJ2-7,CSVGGVMTNYEQYF,TGCAGCGTTGGTGGGGTTATGACGAACTACGAGCAGTACTTC
TRBV11-2,-,once,TRBJ1-1,CASSLRFEAFF,TGTGCCAGCAGCTTACGATTTGAAGCTTTCTTT
TRBV6-5,-,-,TRBJ2-7,CASSLRTLYEQYF,TGTGCCAGCAGCCTAAGGACCCTCTACGAGCAGTACTTC
TRBV7-2,TRBD1,-,TRBJ1-2,CASSSRQGDPMRYTF,TGTGCCAGCAGCTCCCGACAGGGGGACCCTATGCGCTACACCTTC
TRBV6-5,-,-,TRBJ1-6,CASSHREGNSPLHF,TGTGCCAGCAGCCACAGGGAGGGCAATTCACCCCTCCACTTT
TRBV19,TRBD1,-,TRBJ1-5,CASGQGRNQPQHF,TGTGCCAGCGGACAGGGAAGGAATCAGCCCCAGCATTTT
TRBV28,-,-,TRBJ1-1,CASIPGPNTEAFF,TGTGCCTCAATCCCGGGTCCTAACACTGAAGCTTTCTTT
TRBV5-1,TRBD1,once,TRBJ2-2,CASRPGQYTGELFF,TGCGCCAGCAGGCCGGGACAGTACACCGGGGAGCTGTTTTTT
TRBV5-1,TRBD1,-,TRBJ1-2,CASSLRGTGDTRTYGYTF,TGCGCCAGCAGCTTGAGGGGGACAGGGGACACCCGGACTTATGGCTACACCTTC
TRBV28,-,-,TRBJ2-7,CASSLVGLSGSYEQYF,TGTGCCAGCAGTTTGGTCGGTCTATCGGGATCCTACGAGCAGTACTTC
TRBV7-8,-,-,TRBJ1-1,CASSSQGAVSEAFF,TGTGCCAGCAGCTCCCAAGGGGCAGTATCTGAAGCTTTCTTT
TRBV4-1,-,-,TRBJ1-1,CASRPRGGTEAFF,TGCGCCAGCAGACCACGGGGGGGCACTGAAGCTTTCTTT